The 30 T cell receptor beta chains given below trace back to one sample, sequenced in a study of CD8 T cells in Susac syndrome. With random hexamers, about 0.45 to 1 ug RNA was reverse transcribed. TCRdb used MiXCR to reprocess the immunoSEQ multiplex PCR reads, holding one entry per CDR3 protein. The profile covers some 120,000 distinct CDR3 sequences, with approximately 94% appearing a single time and approximately 0.13% taken by the ten largest. The specimen was CD4+ T cells from PBMCs. The receptors originated from a human donor with multiple sclerosis.

This clonotype was counted once. The CDR3 protein is CSASDRVGETQYF. The CDR3 bases are TGCAGTGCTAGTGATAGGGTGGGGGAGACCCAGTACTTC. The gene calls are TRBV20-1 and TRBJ2-5; D call uncertain. V lost 3 bases, J lost 5 bases, and 13 bases lay in between. Per germline, CDR1 DFQATT and CDR2 SNEGSKA (reference sequence). The CDR3 is made up of 13 amino acids.

The chain joins TRBV2 to TRBJ2-5; 13 bases match TRBD2. CDR3 length: 15 residues. With 6 bases clipped from V and 4 bases from J, the junction kept 5 bases outside the gene matches. From germline, CDR1 is SNHLY and CDR2 FYNNEI. The CDR3 region is CASRRTSGGRETQYF. The CDR3 DNA reads as TGTGCCAGCAGGAGGACTAGCGGGGGCCGAGAGACCCAGTACTTC.

The CDR3 nucleotides are TGTGCCCCCGGCCGGATTTTCTCTGGGGCCAACGTCCTGACTTTC. Translation gives CAPGRIFSGANVLTF. This chain joins TRBV7-9 and TRBJ2-6; no firm D call. The CDR3 runs 15 residues. CDR1 is SEHNR, CDR2 FQNEAQ, per germline (reference sequence). Trimming pared 11 bases from V and 0 bases from J, leaving 14 bases between.

The chain couples TRBV6-2 or TRBV6-3 to TRBJ1-1; D call uncertain. CDR3 length equals 12 residues. In germline, CDR1 is MNHEY, CDR2 SVGEGT. Trimming left V 2 bases short and J 7 bases short, with 8 bases between. The CDR3 loop reads CASSYSGGEAFF. DNA of the CDR3: TGTGCCAGCAGTTACAGCGGCGGTGAAGCTTTCTTT.

The gene calls are TRBV12-3 or TRBV12-4 and TRBJ2-7; D is possibly TRBD1 (6 bases). Between the trimmed V and J ends, which lost 7 bases and 1 base, there was a span of 14 bases. The CDR3 is 14 residues long. Written as DNA, the CDR3 is TGTGCCAGCAATTCTCAGGGGTCGTCCTACGAGCAGTACTTC. Protein product: CASNSQGSSYEQYF.

The genes are TRBV5-5 and TRBJ2-3; 12 bases are a match to TRBD2. The V and J ends lost 3 bases and 6 bases, in that order; junction bases with no gene match: 5. CDR1 is SGHKS, CDR2 YYEKEE, per germline (reference sequence). This CDR3 is 15 amino acids long. CDR3: CASSSTSGSWDTQYF. DNA for the CDR3: TGTGCCAGCAGCTCGACTAGCGGGAGTTGGGATACGCAGTATTTT.

The chain employs TRBV9 and TRBJ2-1, with 12 bases identical to TRBD2. J gave up 7 bases and V 4 bases, and 6 bases lay outside the gene matches. Germline V gene lookup returns CDR1 SGDLS and CDR2 YYNGEE. The CDR3 totals 15 residues. CDR3: CASSSGLAGMNEQFF. The CDR3 DNA is TGTGCCAGCAGCTCCGGACTAGCGGGAATGAATGAGCAGTTCTTC.

The rearrangement uses TRBV7-3 and TRBJ2-2, with TRBD2 identical over 10 bases. The germline CDR1 and CDR2 sequences are SGHTA and FQGTGA. The CDR3 has 14 amino acids. J gave up 6 bases and V 4 bases, and 2 bases lay outside the gene matches. The CDR3 DNA is TGTGCCAGCAGCTCGGGACTAGCGCCCGGGGAGCTGTTTTTT. This encodes CASSSGLAPGELFF. The full variable domain, its missing parts supplied by reference TRBV7-3 and TRBJ2-2, is GAGVSQTPSNKVTEKGKYVELRCDPISGHTALYWYRQSLGQGPEFLIYFQGTGAADDSGLPNDRFFAVRPEGSVSTLKIQRTERGDSAVYLCASSSGLAPGELFFGEGSRLTVL.

The genes are TRBV6-1 and TRBJ2-3; D is perhaps TRBD1 (6 bases). The CDR3 length is 15 residues. The germline V and J ends were trimmed by 1 base and 1 base, with 9 bases remaining between them. Germline V CDR1 and CDR2: MNHNS, SASEGT. The chain's CDR3 is CASSEGTGRTDTQYF. DNA of the CDR3: TGTGCCAGCAGTGAAGGAACAGGGCGCACAGATACGCAGTATTTT.

CDR3 coding DNA: TGTGCCTGGAGTGTACGGTCAACAGGGGGACATGAGCAGTTCTTC. Protein sequence: CAWSVRSTGGHEQFF. This chain links TRBV30 with TRBJ2-1, with 8 bases matching TRBD1. V lost 0 bases, J lost 8 bases, and 9 bases stayed unmatched. CDR1 GTSNPN and CDR2 SVGIG come from the germline V gene (reference sequence). This CDR3 spans 15 amino acids. Variable domain in full (rest from reference TRBV30 and TRBJ2-1): SQTIHQWPATLVQPVGSPLSLECTVEGTSNPNLYWYRQAAGRGLQLLFYSVGIGQISSEVPQNLSASRPQDRQFILSSKKLLLSDSGFYLCAWSVRSTGGHEQFFGPGTRLTVL.

This sequence joins TRBV18 and TRBJ1-1; no reliable D call. CDR3 size: 13 residues. Per germline, CDR1 KGHSH and CDR2 LQKENI. V shed 3 bases and J shed 1 base, with 6 bases lying between them. CDR3: CASSPRENTEAFF. The CDR3, as DNA: TGTGCCAGCTCACCGAGGGAGAACACTGAAGCTTTCTTT.

V and J are TRBV19 and TRBJ1-5, with D possibly matching TRBD1 (5 bases). V was clipped by 7 bases and J by 4 bases, with 11 bases between them. Germline V lookup: CDR1 LNHDA, CDR2 SQIVND (reference sequence). This CDR3 is 13 amino acids long. Written as DNA, the CDR3 is TGTGCCAGTATGTGGGGCCGGAATCAGCCCCAGCATTTT. It translates to CASMWGRNQPQHF.

The chain has TRBV6-6 and TRBJ1-4, with a weak D call TRBD1 (6 bases). This CDR3 is 13 amino acids long. Per germline, CDR1 MNHNY and CDR2 SVGAGI (reference sequence). V shed 10 bases and J shed 8 bases, with 17 bases lying between them. As DNA, the CDR3 is TGTGCCACCATGGGCAGGGGAGGAGAAAAACTGTTTTTT. Translating it yields CATMGRGGEKLFF.

This chain's CDR3 is CAWGLQGYEQYF. In DNA form, the CDR3 reads TGTGCCTGGGGCTTACAGGGGTACGAGCAGTACTTC. The chain couples TRBV30 to TRBJ2-7, with 7 bases identical to TRBD1. Germline V lookup: CDR1 GTSNPN, CDR2 SVGIG (reference sequence). The CDR3 consists of 12 residues. Trimming at V came to 5 bases and at J to 4 bases, leaving 5 bases not matched to a gene.

The chain links TRBV20-1 to TRBJ1-4; 8 bases align to TRBD1. The germline V gene has CDR1 DFQATT and CDR2 SNEGSKA (reference sequence). The CDR3 sequence is 14 residues long. V gave up 4 bases and J gave up 5 bases; unmatched junction bases: 6. For the CDR3, the DNA is TGCAGTGCTAACCGACAGGGGCGGAATGAAAAACTGTTTTTT. Translation: CSANRQGRNEKLFF.

The rearrangement joins TRBV7-2 to TRBJ2-3; 12 bases agree with TRBD2. Unmatched junction bases numbered 8, after V lost 2 bases and J lost 2 bases. The CDR3 extends over 18 amino acids. Germline loops: CDR1 SGHTA, CDR2 FQGNSA. CDR3 residues: CASSLILAGGRFTDTQYF. CDR3 DNA sequence: TGTGCCAGCAGCTTAATACTAGCGGGGGGCCGTTTCACAGATACGCAGTATTTT.

This chain connects TRBV30 to TRBJ1-5; no definite D call. This CDR3 is built from 13 residues. Germline V gene data show CDR1 as GTSNPN and CDR2 as SVGIG (reference sequence). Trimming cost V 3 bases and J 2 bases, with 8 bases left between them. CDR3 sequence: CAWSLGRNQPQHF. The CDR3 DNA is TGTGCCTGGAGCCTAGGACGCAATCAGCCCCAGCATTTT.

The rearrangement joins TRBV5-1 to TRBJ1-2; TRBD1 matches 10 bases. Germline loops: CDR1 SGHRS, CDR2 YFSETQ. V was pared by 3 bases and J by 6 bases, with 2 bases of the junction left unmatched. CDR3 length equals 13 residues. The chain's CDR3 is CASSSGTGDGYTF. The CDR3 region has the DNA TGCGCCAGCAGCTCCGGGACAGGGGATGGCTACACCTTC.

CDR3 nucleotides: TGCGCCAGCAGCTCGGGAGGACGCACAGATACGCAGTATTTT. It encodes CASSSGGRTDTQYF. This rearrangement joins TRBV5-1 to TRBJ2-3, with TRBD2 identical over 7 bases. V shed 3 bases and J 1 base; nucleotides not matched to a gene: 2. The CDR3 has 14 residues. Per the germline V gene, CDR1 is SGHRS and CDR2 is YFSETQ.

The DNA for the CDR3 is TGTGCCTGGGACGCCGGGACAGGTTACGGCTACACCTTC. It codes for CAWDAGTGYGYTF. V gene TRBV30 combines with J gene TRBJ1-2; 8 nucleotides line up with TRBD1. Germline values: CDR1 GTSNPN, CDR2 SVGIG (reference sequence). The CDR3 loop spans 13 amino acids. Trimming took 5 bases from V and 8 from J; bases not matched to a gene: 10.

The chain is built from TRBV12-3 or TRBV12-4 and TRBJ1-1; D might be TRBD1 (5 bases). This CDR3 has 12 residues. The ends were cut back, 5 bases at V and 2 bases at J, with 6 bases in the middle. The DNA for the CDR3 is TGTGCCAGCAGTCGGGACAACACTGAAGCTTTCTTT. Translated: CASSRDNTEAFF.

The chain combines TRBV30 with TRBJ2-7; 11 positions agree with TRBD2. Germline CDR1 is GTSNPN and CDR2 is SVGIG (reference sequence). This CDR3 region has 14 residues. The ends lost 3 bases at V and 2 bases at J; junction bases unmatched: 3. For the CDR3, the DNA is TGTGCCTGGAGAGTAGCGGGAGGGCCCTACGAGCAGTACTTC. Protein sequence: CAWRVAGGPYEQYF.

The chain joins TRBV10-3 to TRBJ1-1, with 7 positions matching TRBD1. Trimming at V came to 0 bases and at J to 7 bases, leaving 5 bases not matched to a gene. The length of the CDR3 is 14 residues. Germline loops: CDR1 ENHRY, CDR2 SYGVKD. CDR3 DNA: TGTGCCATCAGTGAGTCGCCGGGACAGCTTGAAGCTTTCTTT. This codes for CAISESPGQLEAFF.

The chain has TRBV5-1 and TRBJ2-4; 7 bases are a match to TRBD2. J lost 8 bases, V lost 3 bases, and 11 bases had no gene match. This CDR3 is built from 15 residues. Per germline, CDR1 SGHRS and CDR2 YFSETQ. For the CDR3, the DNA is TGCGCCAGCAGCTCAAGGGAGGGGATAGGGGACATTCAGTACTTC. Its translation: CASSSREGIGDIQYF.

V and J are TRBV7-2 and TRBJ2-3; 10 positions agree with TRBD1. From germline, CDR1 is SGHTA and CDR2 FQGNSA. Trimming took 5 bases from V and 3 from J; bases not matched to a gene: 8. The CDR3 is 16 amino acids. CDR3 coding DNA: TGTGCCAGCAGCCAGGGACAGGGGCGGGGAACAGATACGCAGTATTTT. This sequence encodes CASSQGQGRGTDTQYF.

The rearrangement joins TRBV11-2 to TRBJ2-7; 7 bases map to TRBD1. Germline V CDR1 and CDR2: SGHAT, FQNNGV. The J segment lost 2 bases and the V segment lost 5 bases, leaving 9 bases of the junction unmatched. The CDR3 is 15 residues long. CDR3 region: CASSPIRDRPYEQYF. CDR3 sequence (DNA): TGTGCCAGCAGCCCGATACGGGACAGACCCTACGAGCAGTACTTC.

The V gene is TRBV19, the J gene TRBJ1-5; D is unclear. V shed 5 bases and J shed 8 bases, with 10 bases lying between them. The CDR3 has 12 amino acids. Germline V gives CDR1 LNHDA, CDR2 SQIVND (reference sequence). The CDR3 loop reads CASSDRSKPQHF. The DNA of the CDR3 is TGTGCCAGTAGTGACCGATCAAAGCCCCAGCATTTT.

A single count supports this clonotype. The chain links TRBV7-2 to TRBJ1-1; no clear D. The CDR3 sequence is 14 residues long. V dropped 4 bases and J dropped 0 bases, with 9 bases sitting between them. Germline V gene sequence: CDR1 SGHTA, CDR2 FQGNSA. This CDR3 reads CASSSRTVNTEAFF. The CDR3 DNA sequence: TGTGCCAGCAGCTCCAGGACGGTGAACACTGAAGCTTTCTTT. The variable domain in full, with the rest retrieved from reference TRBV7-2 and TRBJ1-1, is GAGVSQSPSNKVTEKGKDVELRCDPISGHTALYWYRQSLGQGLEFLIYFQGNSAPDKSGLPSDRFSAERTGGSVSTLTIQRTQQEDSAVYLCASSSRTVNTEAFFGQGTRLTVV.

V and J are TRBV30 and TRBJ1-1, with no clear D. The length of the CDR3 is 11 residues. Germline V gives CDR1 GTSNPN, CDR2 SVGIG (reference sequence). Between the trimmed V and J ends, which lost 1 base and 6 bases, there was a span of 6 bases. DNA for the CDR3: TGTGCCTGGAGTGCGTATGCTGAAGCTTTCTTT. It specifies CAWSAYAEAFF.

The DNA of the CDR3 is TGCGCCAGCAGTCAGTGGGACCGCTCCAACGGCTACGAGCAGTACTTC. Encoded protein: CASSQWDRSNGYEQYF. V and J are TRBV23-1 and TRBJ2-7, with D perhaps matching TRBD1 or TRBD2 (5 bases each). TRBV23-1 is identified as an open reading frame with a role that is uncertain. V was cut by 3 bases and J by 3 bases, with 18 bases left in between. The CDR3 totals 16 residues.